A single T cell receptor beta chain is shown here with its context. One end of the junction fails to match germline, which may point to a read error. An amount of RNA that ranged from about 0.45 to 1 ug was reverse transcribed with random hexamers. Amplification of the TCR beta CDR3 was carried out by immunoSEQ multiplex PCR, which spanned a total of 54 Vbeta and 13 Jbeta segments. TCRdb used MiXCR to reprocess the immunoSEQ multiplex PCR reads, holding one entry per CDR3 protein. The sample carries about 190,000 distinct CDR3 sequences, 90% to 95% recorded once. These data belong to a study of CD8 T cells in Susac syndrome. The sequenced sample was CD4+ T cells from PBMCs. The receptor comes from a human donor in good health.

CDR3 DNA sequence: TGTGCCAGCAGCCTCCCTAAGGGGGGAAGAGAGGCCCAGTACTTC. Translation gives CASSLPKGGREAQYF. The V gene is TRBV3-1, the J gene TRBJ2-5; D tentatively reads TRBD1 or TRBD2 (6 bases each). This CDR3 is built from 15 residues. Germline V gives CDR1 LGHDT, CDR2 YNNKEL (reference sequence).